The source of this T cell receptor (beta chain) is a study of T-cell memory formation after mild COVID-19 (dated by TCRdb to about 2021). Context from the whole study: TCR sequence clusters from the two donors were largely donor specific. The cohort comprised two young, previously healthy adult volunteers, one female and one male. In a couple of donors, T-cell clones that expanded and contracted after mild COVID-19 were tracked by sequencing TCRalpha and TCRbeta repertoires over time.

This clonotype was seen a few times. The antigen this receptor binds is unknown. One base away there is no much larger clone; base qualities are not given. This sample was sequenced with an Illumina NovaSeq 6000. cDNA libraries for TCRalpha and TCRbeta were prepared by 5'RACE using constant-segment primers, with sample barcodes and unique molecular identifiers added. RNA was extracted from every sample with Trizol reagent. The libraries were amplified in two PCR steps, and the second step added a second sample barcode and Illumina TruSeq adapters. Sequencing of libraries was performed on an Illumina NovaSeq with 2 x 150 bp paired-end reads. Per the source publication's procedure: Demultiplexing of reads and collapsing into UMI-guided consensus sequences were performed with migec v1.2.7. Using mixcr v2.1.11, the UMI consensuses were aligned to TRA and TRB V and J templates and assembled into clonotypes. Expanded or contracted clonotypes were those called significant by both edgeR and NoisET, with noise models trained on biological replicates. For edgeR calls, the cutoffs were a false discovery rate-adjusted p below 0.01 and a log2 fold-change threshold of 1. As an exploratory analysis of dynamics, max-normalized trajectories of the 1000 most abundant clonotypes were examined with PCA combined with hierarchical clustering. Each responding clone was given a CD4 or CD8 phenotype based on the CD4+ and CD8+ repertoires, which had been sequenced separately. TCRdb itself trimmed the public reads at Q25 with fastp, ran MiXCR and retained productive beta chains. Identical CDR3 proteins give one entry, which carries the most common genes and DNA. The V and J calls come from TCRdb's annotation, not from the publication. The sample data list roughly 160,000 distinct CDR3 sequences, and 10% to 15% of these were observed just once. The ten most abundant clones make up roughly 3.4% of the sample.

The full study reports these points: Clones that contracted from day 15 to 85 showed balanced CD4/CD8 phenotypes, whereas a second wave of clones that expanded from day 15 to 37 leaned towards CD4+. SARS-CoV-2 specificity was not confirmed for the second-wave clones peaking on day 37. Contracting CD4+ clones were found mainly in CM and EM memory subsets, while CD8+ clones were enriched in EMRA. Only two mild cases were covered in the study, and larger cohorts including severe cases with pre-infection samples were considered necessary. Some responding clones were detected in pre-infection memory, suggesting pre-existing cross-reactive memory T cells joined the SARS-CoV-2 response.

PBMCs were isolated by Ficoll-Paque density gradient centrifugation. The germline V gene provides CDR1 MGHRA and CDR2 YSYEKL. Between the V and J ends, shortened by 3 bases and 6 bases respectively, the junction contains 20 bases. Measured from the cysteine to the phenylalanine, the CDR3 is 16 residues long. Only the CDR3 part of the read is kept: 48 bases, read in frame from the first base. Sequenced input: PBMCs or a T cell subset sorted from them (not recorded which). Recombination connected TRBV4-1 to TRBJ2-5, with no confident D gene call. This receptor was taken from a man younger than 35 who had mild COVID-19 (a few samples of this study predate the infection). The sample titles of this study are shuffled in the database, so cell type and time point are left out; the donor was told from shared clones. The DNA sequence reads TGCGCCAGCAGCCAGCCCCGAAGGCACCAATTACAGACCCAGTACTTC. Protein translation: CASSQPRRHQLQTQYF.